A single sample is the source of the 2 T cell receptor beta chains below, sequenced in a study of T cells in women clearing cervical HPV infection. Sequencing used immunoSEQ multiplex PCR; TCRdb keeps in-frame clones, though not all of them. This sample contains around 13,000 clones. The source material was blood buffy coat. These receptors were taken from a woman aged 18 to 75 with a cervical HPV16 infection that either progressed to CIN3+ or cleared (not recorded which).

About this clone itself: Sequencing ends 3 residues short of the CDR3 end; the germline J gene provides the rest. The gene calls are TRBV30 and TRBJ2-1, with 7 bases matching TRBD1. The CDR3 has 12 amino acids. The V segment lost 2 bases and the J segment 9 bases; nucleotides outside the gene matches: 4. Germline V gene lookup returns CDR1 GTSNPN and CDR2 SVGIG (reference sequence). Partial CDR3 DNA: TGTGCCTGGAGTCCCCAGGGGGTTGAG. Translating gives CAWSPQGVE. The entire CDR3 protein reads CAWSPQGVEQFF.

CDR3 sequence: CASSGGTDTQYF. The sequenced CDR3 bases are TGTGCCAGCAGCGGAGGCACAGATACC. The chain recombines TRBV5-6 with TRBJ2-5; D might be TRBD2 (5 bases). The observed sequence ends 3 residues before the CDR3 terminus, with the missing tail filled in from the germline J gene. CDR1 is SGHDT, CDR2 YYEEEE, per germline. The CDR3 totals 12 residues.